This passage covers 5 T cell receptor beta chains from one sample sequenced in a study of blood T cell repertoires in COVID-19. Produced via immunoSEQ multiplex PCR; TCRdb's table is partial and in-frame only. The table has 200,000 to 250,000 clones, approximately 83% seen once. What was sequenced was peripheral blood. All receptors come from a woman aged 25 to 45 who had recovered from COVID-19.

The chain is built from TRBV5-1 and TRBJ2-1; 16 bases match TRBD2. CDR3 size: 19 residues. J was trimmed by 1 base and V by 5 bases; bases with no gene match: 9. Germline CDR1 SGHRS, CDR2 YFSETQ. CDR3 DNA: TGCGCCAGCAGACCTATGGGACTAGCGGGGGGGTCATCCTACAATGAGCAGTTCTTC. Its translation: CASRPMGLAGGSSYNEQFF.

This clone was picked up many times. This chain links TRBV5-1 with TRBJ2-5; D is possibly TRBD1 (6 bases). The V end lost 0 bases, the J end lost 4 bases, and 13 bases lay between the germline ends. Germline V CDR1 and CDR2: SGHRS, YFSETQ. This CDR3 is 15 amino acids long. The CDR3: CASSLGTVALETQYF. In DNA form, the CDR3 reads TGCGCCAGCAGCTTGGGGACAGTAGCTTTAGAGACCCAGTACTTC.

This clone has only a few counts. The gene calls are TRBV5-1 and TRBJ1-1, with 8 bases aligning to TRBD1. V dropped 0 bases and J dropped 4; count of bases not matched to a gene: 5. Germline V gene lookup returns CDR1 SGHRS and CDR2 YFSETQ. There are 15 residues in the CDR3. The chain's CDR3 is CASSLGQGKGTEAFF. CDR3 coding DNA: TGCGCCAGCAGCTTGGGACAGGGGAAGGGCACTGAAGCTTTCTTT. Together with reference TRBV5-1 and TRBJ1-1, the CDR3 gives the full variable domain: KAGVTQTPRYLIKTRGQQVTLSCSPISGHRSVSWYQQTPGQGLQFLFEYFSETQRNKGNFPGRFSGRQFSNSRSEMNVSTLELGDSALYLCASSLGQGKGTEAFFGQGTRLTVV.

This rearrangement joins TRBV30 to TRBJ1-1, with D perhaps matching TRBD1 (5 bases). Germline CDR1 reads GTSNPN; CDR2 reads SVGIG (reference sequence). V lost 4 bases, J lost 1 base, and 16 bases lay in between. The CDR3 is 15 amino acids. CDR3 amino acids: CAWNRKELGNTEAFF. CDR3 DNA sequence: TGTGCCTGGAACAGGAAGGAATTAGGGAACACTGAAGCTTTCTTT.

CDR3 sequence: CASGSQGPGEPQHF. The DNA for the CDR3 is TGTGCTAGTGGTTCACAGGGGCCGGGAGAGCCCCAGCATTTT. This rearrangement joins TRBV12-5 to TRBJ1-5, with 7 positions matching TRBD1. V shed 4 bases, J shed 8 bases, and the junction held 8 bases outside the gene matches. The CDR3 length is 14 residues. Germline V gene data show CDR1 as LGHNT and CDR2 as FRNRAP.